These 27 T cell receptor beta chains were sequenced from one sample in a study of shared T cell receptors in the human thymus (dated by TCRdb to 2020 to 2023). The library was generated by the immunoSEQ multiplex PCR assay. TCRdb took over this immuneACCESS table, retaining in-frame rearrangements with V and J assigned. Such tables are incomplete; in checked studies, under half of the missing clones stem from an unresolved V gene, and the remainder is unexplained. This sample has about 710,000 clones in its table, and more than 70% of those were observed once. Of the sample, more than 0.009% falls within the top ten clones. These data were also filed under a second study, of human thymus T cells.

The sample taken for sequencing was thymocytes. The receptors derive from a boy under two years old with a congenital heart defect. Donor details come from another sample of the same person, matched by shared clones.

V is TRBV14 and J is TRBJ1-2; D is perhaps TRBD1 (6 bases). Germline loops: CDR1 SGHDN, CDR2 FVKESK. V dropped 1 base and J dropped 4 bases, with 13 bases sitting between them. The CDR3 has 15 residues. CDR3 nucleotide sequence: TGTGCCAGCAGCCAAGGATGGGGACACCCCTATGGCTACACCTTC. It yields the protein CASSQGWGHPYGYTF.

V usage is TRBV5-6 and J usage is TRBJ2-2, with D possibly being TRBD1 (7 bases). Germline CDR1 SGHDT, CDR2 YYEEEE. V was trimmed by 5 bases and J by 3 bases, leaving 17 bases between them. The CDR3 has 16 amino acids. This chain's CDR3 is CASRGGGTDDTGELFF. In DNA form, the CDR3 reads TGTGCCAGCAGGGGTGGGGGGACAGATGACACCGGGGAGCTGTTTTTT.

This clone was counted once. The chain carries TRBV27 and TRBJ2-1; a possible D gene is TRBD2 (5 bases). This CDR3 spans 17 amino acids. Trimming removed 0 bases at V and 0 bases at J, with 12 bases between. In germline, CDR1 is MNHEY, CDR2 SMNVEV (reference sequence). CDR3 amino acids: CASSLSGGVLSYNEQFF. The DNA of the CDR3 is TGTGCCAGCAGTTTATCAGGAGGAGTACTCTCCTACAATGAGCAGTTCTTC.

The chain combines TRBV20-1 with TRBJ1-1, with D unresolved. Germline loops: CDR1 DFQATT, CDR2 SNEGSKA (reference sequence). V dropped 0 bases and J dropped 8 bases, with 7 bases sitting between them. The CDR3 runs 11 residues. CDR3 loop: CSAREVGEAFF. The CDR3 bases are TGCAGTGCTAGAGAGGTCGGGGAAGCTTTCTTT.

This chain uses TRBV23-1 with TRBJ2-1; no definite D call. TRBV23-1 carries the ORF label, with uncertain function. The V and J ends lost 1 base and 4 bases respectively, with 14 bases between them. CDR3 length: 16 amino acids. Written as DNA, the CDR3 is TGCGCCAGCAGTCAATGGCGCAATAGCTGGTACAATGAGCAGTTCTTC. Its protein is CASSQWRNSWYNEQFF.

The V call is TRBV28, the J call TRBJ2-4, with TRBD1 identical over 8 bases. CDR1 and CDR2 from the germline V gene are MDHEN and SYDVKM. This CDR3 is built from 13 residues. J lost 4 bases, V lost 6 bases, and 2 bases had no gene match. CDR3 sequence (DNA): TGTGCCAGCAGGGGGACAGGAAAAAACATTCAGTACTTC. Protein product: CASRGTGKNIQYF.

The chain uses TRBV9 and TRBJ1-1, with D possibly TRBD1 on 5 matching bases. Germline CDR1 SGDLS, CDR2 YYNGEE. This CDR3 is built from 15 residues. Trimming removed 4 bases from V and 3 bases from J, with 16 bases in between. DNA for the CDR3: TGTGCCAGCAGCCCTCATTTAGGACAACACACTGAAGCTTTCTTT. It encodes CASSPHLGQHTEAFF.

CDR3 bases: TGTGCCAGCAGCCAAGATATAAAGACAGGCAAAGACTATGGCTACACCTTC. This codes for CASSQDIKTGKDYGYTF. The chain uses TRBV14 and TRBJ1-2, with a weak D call TRBD1 (6 bases). CDR3 length: 17 residues. Germline V gene lookup returns CDR1 SGHDN and CDR2 FVKESK. Trimming left V 0 bases short and J 3 bases short, with 17 bases between.

The genes are TRBV5-8 and TRBJ1-5; 7 positions match TRBD1. The CDR3 consists of 17 residues. Germline CDR1 SGHTS, CDR2 YDEGEE. V was clipped by 0 bases and J by 5 bases; unmatched bases: 11. This CDR3 reads CASSLAGGTVKDQPQHF. In DNA form, the CDR3 reads TGTGCCAGCAGCTTGGCTGGGGGGACAGTAAAAGATCAGCCCCAGCATTTT.

The chain recombines TRBV11-2 with TRBJ1-6; tentatively, D is TRBD1 (5 bases). The CDR3 has 15 residues. V gave up 7 bases and J gave up 7 bases, with 17 bases separating them. The germline CDR1 and CDR2 sequences are SGHAT and FQNNGV. The CDR3 loop is CASTTGVSYNSPLHF. The CDR3 DNA reads as TGTGCCAGCACAACGGGGGTTTCGTACAATTCACCCCTCCACTTT.

The J gene is TRBJ1-1, the V gene TRBV28; possible D gene TRBD1, 5 bases. The CDR3 is 12 amino acids. V lost 7 bases and J lost 7, with 13 bases in between. Per the germline V gene, CDR1 is MDHEN and CDR2 is SYDVKM. CDR3 residues: CASKSLDSEAFF. As DNA, the CDR3 is TGTGCCAGCAAAAGTCTAGACAGTGAAGCTTTCTTT.

The rearrangement uses TRBV19 and TRBJ2-7; a weak D match, TRBD2 (5 bases). Trimming shortened V by 5 bases and J by 0 bases, and 17 bases separated the two germline ends. Germline V gene lookup returns CDR1 LNHDA and CDR2 SQIVND (reference sequence). The CDR3 has 16 residues. The CDR3 coding sequence is TGTGCCAGTAGTGAACAACAAGGACGGGGCTCCTACGAGCAGTACTTC. Its translation: CASSEQQGRGSYEQYF.

The CDR3 DNA follows: TGCAGCGTTGAGGGCGGGAGGGCCTACAATGAGCAGTTCTTC. As protein: CSVEGGRAYNEQFF. This chain joins TRBV29-1 and TRBJ2-1, with 9 bases fitting TRBD2. J lost 2 bases, V lost 3 bases, and 2 bases had no gene match. Germline CDR1 SQVTM, CDR2 ANQGSEA. The CDR3 has 14 residues.

This sequence joins TRBV27 and TRBJ2-3; 14 nucleotides align to TRBD2. Unmatched junction bases numbered 14, after V lost 2 bases and J lost 1 base. CDR1 is MNHEY and CDR2 is SMNVEV in the germline V gene (reference sequence). The CDR3 is made up of 21 amino acids. The CDR3 region has the DNA TGTGCCAGCAGTTTAAAGAACGGGACTAGCGGGGGACGTCTGGGCACAGATACGCAGTATTTT. As protein: CASSLKNGTSGGRLGTDTQYF.

The genes are TRBV28 and TRBJ2-7; 12 bases fit TRBD2. CDR3 size: 15 residues. Germline lookup yields CDR1 MDHEN and CDR2 SYDVKM. The J segment lost 2 bases and the V segment lost 3 bases, leaving 2 bases of the junction unmatched. The CDR3 sequence is CASSFRLAGAYEQYF. CDR3 in DNA: TGTGCCAGCAGTTTTAGACTAGCGGGAGCCTACGAGCAGTACTTC. The entire variable domain, with the rest obtained from reference TRBV28 and TRBJ2-7, is as follows: DVKVTQSSRYLVKRTGEKVFLECVQDMDHENMFWYRQDPGLGLRLIYFSYDVKMKEKGDIPEGYSVSREKKERFSLILESASTNQTSMYLCASSFRLAGAYEQYFGPGTRLTVT.

This clone was observed once. The chain couples TRBV4-1 to TRBJ1-5; 8 bases match TRBD1. The germline gives CDR1 MGHRA, CDR2 YSYEKL. The length of the CDR3 is 16 residues. V dropped 0 bases and J dropped 7; count of bases not matched to a gene: 8. CDR3 sequence (DNA): TGCGCCAGCAGCCAAGATCGAAGACAGGGGCGGCAGCCCCAGCATTTT. Translated: CASSQDRRQGRQPQHF.

This chain links TRBV5-6 with TRBJ1-2; maybe TRBD1 (6 bases). CDR3 length: 14 amino acids. The V gene lost 5 bases and the J gene lost 11 bases, with 22 bases spanning the gap. Germline CDR1 reads SGHDT; CDR2 reads YYEEEE. CDR3 DNA sequence: TGTGCCAGCAGTCGTCGGACAGCCCGCTTCTGGTACACCTTC. Translation gives CASSRRTARFWYTF.

The rearrangement joins TRBV11-2 to TRBJ2-3; no clear D. This CDR3 is 13 amino acids long. In germline, CDR1 is SGHAT, CDR2 FQNNGV. The V end lost 3 bases, the J end lost 6 bases, and 10 bases lay between the germline ends. CDR3 protein: CASSFPVRDTQYF. The CDR3 DNA reads TGTGCCAGCAGCTTCCCCGTTCGGGATACGCAGTATTTT.

The chain couples TRBV5-1 to TRBJ2-5, with 14 nucleotides matching TRBD2. From germline, CDR1 is SGHRS and CDR2 YFSETQ. The CDR3 runs to 19 residues. V lost 4 bases and J lost 3; bases outside the gene matches: 14. The CDR3 loop reads CASSAGTSGGPTTEETQYF. In nucleotides, the CDR3 is TGCGCCAGCAGCGCTGGGACTAGCGGGGGTCCCACCACCGAAGAGACCCAGTACTTC.

Only one count was recorded for this clone. The DNA for the CDR3 is TGTGCCAGCAGTTTAATTAGCGGAAGCTCCTACGAGCAGTACTTC. Its translation: CASSLISGSSYEQYF. The chain is built from TRBV28 and TRBJ2-7, with a weak D call TRBD2 (6 bases). CDR1 and CDR2 from the germline V gene are MDHEN and SYDVKM. The CDR3 is made up of 15 amino acids. The germline V and J ends were trimmed by 2 bases and 0 bases, with 11 bases remaining between them.

This chain links TRBV4-3 with TRBJ2-7, with 7 bases identical to TRBD2. With V trimmed by 0 bases and J by 6 bases, 8 bases remained unmatched. The CDR3 has 15 amino acids. Germline CDR1 reads LGHNA; CDR2 reads YSLEER. This chain's CDR3 is CASSQDPAGVGEQYF. For the CDR3, the DNA is TGCGCCAGCAGCCAAGATCCGGCGGGAGTGGGCGAGCAGTACTTC.

A single count supports this clone. This chain links TRBV27 with TRBJ2-7; the D is unclear. Germline V gene data show CDR1 as MNHEY and CDR2 as SMNVEV (reference sequence). The CDR3 spans 16 residues. Trimming removed 4 bases at V and 4 bases at J, with 20 bases between. DNA of the CDR3: TGTGCCAGCAGTTGTACCGGGTCCGGAGCAGAGTACGAGCAGTACTTC. Translating it yields CASSCTGSGAEYEQYF.

The chain recombines TRBV5-1 with TRBJ2-7; D might be TRBD1 (7 bases). The germline V and J ends were trimmed by 0 bases and 2 bases, with 18 bases remaining between them. There are 17 residues in the CDR3. Germline V lookup: CDR1 SGHRS, CDR2 YFSETQ. CDR3 nucleotides: TGCGCCAGCAGCTTGGGCCCCGCGGAGGGGGCTCCCTACGAGCAGTACTTC. This gives the protein CASSLGPAEGAPYEQYF.

The genes are TRBV4-3 and TRBJ2-2; weak D call: TRBD2 (6 bases). Trimming took off 2 bases at V and 4 bases at J, with 8 bases between the two ends. Per germline, CDR1 LGHNA and CDR2 YSLEER. CDR3 length: 14 amino acids. The CDR3, as DNA: TGCGCCAGCAGCCAAAGGGAGGCCACCGGGGAGCTGTTTTTT. This sequence encodes CASSQREATGELFF.

Only one count was recorded for this clone. One end of the junction does not line up with germline, which may come from a read error. The sample holds other DNA sequences that translate to the same CDR3. The rearrangement links TRBV15 to TRBJ1-6, with a weak D call TRBD1 (6 bases). Germline CDR1 LNHNV, CDR2 YYDKDF (reference sequence). The length of the CDR3 is 17 residues. The CDR3 DNA reads TGTGCCACCAGCAGAGAACAGGGCATCTCCTATAATTCCCCCCTCCACTTT. Translating it yields CATSREQGISYNSPLHF. Full variable domain (remainder filled in from reference TRBV15 and TRBJ1-6): DAMVIQNPRYQVTQFGKPVTLSCSQTLNHNVMYWYQQKSSQAPKLLFHYYDKDFNNEADTPDNFQSRRPNTSFCFLDIRSPGLGDTAMYLCATSREQGISYNSPLHFGNGTRLTVT.

The table lists this clone with a few counts. The CDR3 reads CASSGQGYYYGYTF. In DNA, the CDR3 is TGTGCCAGCAGTGGACAGGGGTATTACTATGGCTACACCTTC. The rearrangement uses TRBV6-6 and TRBJ1-2, with 9 bases fitting TRBD1. The CDR3 is 14 residues long. Germline V gene lookup returns CDR1 MNHNY and CDR2 SVGAGI (reference sequence). J gave up 3 bases and V 5 bases, and 4 bases lay outside the gene matches.

V and J are TRBV4-1 and TRBJ2-1, with 10 bases identical to TRBD2. V lost 0 bases to trimming and J lost 15 bases; unmatched junction nucleotides: 5. The V gene's germline CDR1 is MGHRA and CDR2 YSYEKL. The CDR3 covers 13 residues. For the CDR3, the DNA is TGCGCCAGCAGCCAAGAACTAGCGGGAATGGGGTTCTTC. As protein: CASSQELAGMGFF.